This T cell receptor beta chain originates from a study of T cells after yellow fever vaccination. Whole-study context: SMART-Seq v4 Ultra Low Input handled preparation of low-cell-number fractions.

A remark on this clonotype: Its antigen is unknown.

By 5'RACE template switching, TCR cDNA was produced, with a universal primer site and UMIs added in the process. TCRdb ran MiXCR on the 5' RACE reads and lists one entry per CDR3 protein. Among approximately 300,000 distinct CDR3 sequences listed, 6.8% were seen once. The ends were cut back, 4 bases at V and 6 bases at J, with 15 bases in the middle. The CDR3 covers 14 residues. CDR1 is SGHNT, CDR2 YYREEE, per germline (reference sequence). Study-level results: It was the secondary response that reached its peak faster, day 5 versus 15, but it was weaker. Reappearance after the booster was observed for most primary-vaccination clones (roughly 95% CD4, over 70% CD8).

This TCR derives from a young man who received the YFV17D yellow fever vaccine. Source: PBMCs, taken about 49 days after the first yellow fever vaccination. This chain joins TRBV5-4 and TRBJ2-3; possible D gene TRBD1, 6 bases. CDR3 sequence reads: CASSPFSGEDTQYF. The CDR3 coding sequence is TGTGCCAGCAGCCCCTTTTCAGGGGAGGATACGCAGTATTTT.